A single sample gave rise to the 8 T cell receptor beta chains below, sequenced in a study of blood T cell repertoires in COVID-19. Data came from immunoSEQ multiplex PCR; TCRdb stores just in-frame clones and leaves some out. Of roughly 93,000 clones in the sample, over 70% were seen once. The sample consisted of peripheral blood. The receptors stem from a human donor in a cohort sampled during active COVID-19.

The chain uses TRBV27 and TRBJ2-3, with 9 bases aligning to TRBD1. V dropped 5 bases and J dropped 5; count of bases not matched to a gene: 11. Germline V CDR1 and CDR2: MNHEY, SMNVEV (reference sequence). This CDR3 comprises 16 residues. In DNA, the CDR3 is TGTGCCAGCAGTCAGGGACAGGGTCCCAAGCGAGATACGCAGTATTTT. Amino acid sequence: CASSQGQGPKRDTQYF.

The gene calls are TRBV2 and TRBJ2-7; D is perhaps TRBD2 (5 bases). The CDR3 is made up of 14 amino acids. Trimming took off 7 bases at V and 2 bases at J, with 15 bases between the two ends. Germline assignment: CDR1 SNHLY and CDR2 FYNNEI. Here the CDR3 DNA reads TGTGCCAGCACCCGATTGATCGGGGCCTACGAGCAGTACTTC. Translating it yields CASTRLIGAYEQYF.

CDR3 nucleotide sequence: TGTGCCAGCAGCACCGGACTAGCGGGGAGCTCCTACGAGCAGTACTTC. Encoded protein: CASSTGLAGSSYEQYF. The chain employs TRBV5-4 and TRBJ2-7, with TRBD2 identical over 12 bases. With V trimmed by 4 bases and J by 0 bases, 5 bases remained unmatched. CDR3 length equals 16 residues. Looked up from germline, CDR1 is SGHNT and CDR2 is YYREEE (reference sequence).

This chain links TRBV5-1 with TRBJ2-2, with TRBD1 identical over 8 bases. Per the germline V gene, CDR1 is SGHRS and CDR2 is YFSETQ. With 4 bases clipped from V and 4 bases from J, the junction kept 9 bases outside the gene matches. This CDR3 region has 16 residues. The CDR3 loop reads CASSPIGTGATGELFF. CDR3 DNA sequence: TGCGCCAGCAGCCCCATTGGGACAGGCGCCACCGGGGAGCTGTTTTTT.

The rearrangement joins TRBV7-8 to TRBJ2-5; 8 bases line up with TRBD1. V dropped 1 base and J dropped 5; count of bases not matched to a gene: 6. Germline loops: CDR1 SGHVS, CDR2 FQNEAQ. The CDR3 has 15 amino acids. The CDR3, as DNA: TGTGCCAGCAGCTTAGGTGGACAGGGCCTGGAGACCCAGTACTTC. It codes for CASSLGGQGLETQYF.

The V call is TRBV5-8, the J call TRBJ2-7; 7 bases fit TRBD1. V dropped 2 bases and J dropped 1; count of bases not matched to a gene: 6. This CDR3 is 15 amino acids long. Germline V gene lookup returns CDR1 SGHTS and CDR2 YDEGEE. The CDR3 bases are TGTGCCAGCAGCTTAACCGGGACAGAATCCTACGAGCAGTACTTC. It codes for CASSLTGTESYEQYF. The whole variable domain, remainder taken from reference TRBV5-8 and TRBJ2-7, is EAGVTQSPTHLIKTRGQQATLRCSPISGHTSVYWYQQALGLGLQFLLWYDEGEERNRGNFPPRFSGRQFPNYSSELNVNALELEDSALYLCASSLTGTESYEQYFGPGTRLTVT.

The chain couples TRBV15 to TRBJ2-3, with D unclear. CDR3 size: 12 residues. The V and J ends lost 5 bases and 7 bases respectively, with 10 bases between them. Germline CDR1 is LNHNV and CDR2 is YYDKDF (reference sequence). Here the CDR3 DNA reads TGTGCCACCAGCGGCCTGTTTAATACGCAGTATTTT. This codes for CATSGLFNTQYF.

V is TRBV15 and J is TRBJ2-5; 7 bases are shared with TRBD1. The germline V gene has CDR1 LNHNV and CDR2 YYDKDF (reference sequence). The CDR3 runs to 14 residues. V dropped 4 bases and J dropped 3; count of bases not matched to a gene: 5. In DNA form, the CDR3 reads TGTGCCACCAGCATGAAAGGGGGCGAAGAGACCCAGTACTTC. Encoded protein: CATSMKGGEETQYF.